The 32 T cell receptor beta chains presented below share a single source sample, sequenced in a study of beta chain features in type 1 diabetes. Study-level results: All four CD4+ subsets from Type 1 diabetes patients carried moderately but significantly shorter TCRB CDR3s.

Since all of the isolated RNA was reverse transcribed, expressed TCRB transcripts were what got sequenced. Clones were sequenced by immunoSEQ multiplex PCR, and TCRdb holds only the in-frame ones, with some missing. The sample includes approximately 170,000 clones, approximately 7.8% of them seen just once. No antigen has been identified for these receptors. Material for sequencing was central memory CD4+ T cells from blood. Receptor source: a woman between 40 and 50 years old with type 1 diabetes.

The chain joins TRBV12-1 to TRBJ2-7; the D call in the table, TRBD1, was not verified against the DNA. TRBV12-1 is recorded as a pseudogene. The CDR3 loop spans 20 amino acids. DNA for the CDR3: TGTGCCAACAAGGTTCTGTGCCCCCCTCCGGGACAGGGGGCGCCTGACGAGCAGTACTTC. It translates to CANKVLCPPPGQGAPDEQYF.

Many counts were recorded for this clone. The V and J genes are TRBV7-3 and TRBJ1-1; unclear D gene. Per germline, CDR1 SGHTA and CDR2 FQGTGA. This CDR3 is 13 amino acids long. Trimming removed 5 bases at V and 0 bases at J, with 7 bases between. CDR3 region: CASSDYMNTEAFF. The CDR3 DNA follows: TGTGCCAGCAGCGATTACATGAACACTGAAGCTTTCTTT.

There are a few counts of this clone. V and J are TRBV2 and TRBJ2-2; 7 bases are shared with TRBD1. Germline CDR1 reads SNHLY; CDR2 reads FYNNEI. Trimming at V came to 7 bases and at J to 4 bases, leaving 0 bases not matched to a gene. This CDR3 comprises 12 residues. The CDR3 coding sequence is TGTGCCAGCACAGGGGGCACCGGGGAGCTGTTTTTT. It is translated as CASTGGTGELFF.

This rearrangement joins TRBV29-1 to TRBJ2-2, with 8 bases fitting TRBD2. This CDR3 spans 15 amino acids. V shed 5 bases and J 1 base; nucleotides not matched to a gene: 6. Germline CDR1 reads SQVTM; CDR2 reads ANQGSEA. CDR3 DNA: TGCAGCGTTAAGGCCCGGGGGGGGAACACCGGGGAGCTGTTTTTT. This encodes CSVKARGGNTGELFF.

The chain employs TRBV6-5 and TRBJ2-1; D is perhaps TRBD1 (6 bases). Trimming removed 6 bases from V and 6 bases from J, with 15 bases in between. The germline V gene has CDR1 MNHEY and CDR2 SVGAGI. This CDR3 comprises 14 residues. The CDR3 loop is CASSPGWGPNEQFF. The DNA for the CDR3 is TGTGCCAGCAGCCCCGGCTGGGGGCCCAATGAGCAGTTCTTC.

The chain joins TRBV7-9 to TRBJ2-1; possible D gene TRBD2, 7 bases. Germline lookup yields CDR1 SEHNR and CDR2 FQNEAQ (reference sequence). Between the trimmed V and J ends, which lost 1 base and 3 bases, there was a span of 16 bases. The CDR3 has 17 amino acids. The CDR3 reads CASSLGGAGAFYNEQFF. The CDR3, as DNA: TGTGCCAGCAGCTTAGGGGGGGCGGGAGCCTTCTACAATGAGCAGTTCTTC.

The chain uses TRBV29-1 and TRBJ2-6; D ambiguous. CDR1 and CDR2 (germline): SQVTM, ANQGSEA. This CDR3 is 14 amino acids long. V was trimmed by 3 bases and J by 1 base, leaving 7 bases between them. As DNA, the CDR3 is TGCAGCGTTGACCCAGGATCTGGGGCCAACGTCCTGACTTTC. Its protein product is CSVDPGSGANVLTF.

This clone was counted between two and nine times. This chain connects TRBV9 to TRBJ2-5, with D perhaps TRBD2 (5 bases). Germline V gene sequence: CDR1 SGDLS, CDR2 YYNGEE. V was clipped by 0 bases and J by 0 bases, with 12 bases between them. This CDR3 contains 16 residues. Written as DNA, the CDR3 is TGTGCCAGCAGCGTAGGGGCTAGCTCGTACCAAGAGACCCAGTACTTC. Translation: CASSVGASSYQETQYF.

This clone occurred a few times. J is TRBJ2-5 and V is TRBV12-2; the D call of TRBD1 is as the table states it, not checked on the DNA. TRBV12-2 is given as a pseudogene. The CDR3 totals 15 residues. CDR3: CASRIGQGAGETQYF. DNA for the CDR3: TGTGCAAGTCGGATAGGACAGGGGGCAGGAGAGACCCAGTACTTC.

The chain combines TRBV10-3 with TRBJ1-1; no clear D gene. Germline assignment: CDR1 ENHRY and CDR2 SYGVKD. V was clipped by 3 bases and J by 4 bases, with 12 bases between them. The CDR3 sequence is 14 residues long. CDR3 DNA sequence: TGTGCCATCAGTGAAAGGGAGTGGGGCACTGAAGCTTTCTTT. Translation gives CAISEREWGTEAFF.

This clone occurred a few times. The CDR3 loop is CASSPRPGPKNTGELFF. The CDR3 bases are TGCGCCAGCAGCCCTCGGCCAGGCCCGAAGAACACCGGGGAGCTGTTTTTT. The chain uses TRBV4-3 and TRBJ2-2; D remains ambiguous. From germline, CDR1 is LGHNA and CDR2 YSLEER. The ends were cut back, 4 bases at V and 1 base at J, with 16 bases in the middle. CDR3 size: 17 residues.

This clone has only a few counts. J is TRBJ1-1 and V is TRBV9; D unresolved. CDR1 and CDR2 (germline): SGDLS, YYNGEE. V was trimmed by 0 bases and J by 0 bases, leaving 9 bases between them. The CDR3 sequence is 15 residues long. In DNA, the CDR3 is TGTGCCAGCAGCGTAGGAGGAAATATGAACACTGAAGCTTTCTTT. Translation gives CASSVGGNMNTEAFF.

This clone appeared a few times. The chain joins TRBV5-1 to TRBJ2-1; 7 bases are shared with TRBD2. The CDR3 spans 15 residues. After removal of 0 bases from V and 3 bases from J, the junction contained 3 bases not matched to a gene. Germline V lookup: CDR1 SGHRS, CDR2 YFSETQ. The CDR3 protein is CASSLGGGGYNEQFF. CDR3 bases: TGCGCCAGCAGCTTGGGGGGGGGTGGCTACAATGAGCAGTTCTTC.

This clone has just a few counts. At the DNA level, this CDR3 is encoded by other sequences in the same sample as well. CDR3 residues: CASSRDRGGTDTQYF. The CDR3 DNA sequence: TGTGCCAGCAGCCGGGACAGGGGAGGAACAGATACGCAGTATTTT. The V call is TRBV5-4, the J call TRBJ2-3; the match to TRBD1 covers 10 bases. This CDR3 region has 15 residues. Trimming at V came to 4 bases and at J to 3 bases, leaving 5 bases not matched to a gene. In germline, CDR1 is SGHNT, CDR2 YYREEE (reference sequence).

This CDR3 reads CSVVFQQDYYNEQFF. DNA for the CDR3: TGCAGCGTTGTCTTCCAGCAGGATTACTACAATGAGCAGTTCTTC. The chain joins TRBV29-1 to TRBJ2-1; D is ambiguous. Germline assignment: CDR1 SQVTM and CDR2 ANQGSEA. The CDR3 is 15 amino acids. Trimming cost V 4 bases and J 3 bases, with 16 bases left between them.

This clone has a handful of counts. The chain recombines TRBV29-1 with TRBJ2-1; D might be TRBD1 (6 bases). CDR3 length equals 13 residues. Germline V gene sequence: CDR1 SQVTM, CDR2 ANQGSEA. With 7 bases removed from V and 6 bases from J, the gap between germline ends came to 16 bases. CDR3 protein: CSAPTGLSNEQFF. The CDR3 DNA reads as TGCAGCGCCCCGACAGGTCTATCCAATGAGCAGTTCTTC.

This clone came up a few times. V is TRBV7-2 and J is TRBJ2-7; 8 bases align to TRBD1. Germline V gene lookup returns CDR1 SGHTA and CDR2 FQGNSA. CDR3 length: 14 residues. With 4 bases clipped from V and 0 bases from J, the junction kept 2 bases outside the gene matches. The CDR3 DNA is TGTGCCAGCAGCTCGGACAGGGCCTCCTACGAGCAGTACTTC. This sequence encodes CASSSDRASYEQYF. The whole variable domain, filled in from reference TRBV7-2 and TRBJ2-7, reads GAGVSQSPSNKVTEKGKDVELRCDPISGHTALYWYRQSLGQGLEFLIYFQGNSAPDKSGLPSDRFSAERTGGSVSTLTIQRTQQEDSAVYLCASSSDRASYEQYFGPGTRLTVT.

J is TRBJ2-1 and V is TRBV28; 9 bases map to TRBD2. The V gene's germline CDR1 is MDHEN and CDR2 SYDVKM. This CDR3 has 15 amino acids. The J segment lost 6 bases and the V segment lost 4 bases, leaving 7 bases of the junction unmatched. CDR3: CASSSTSGPGNEQFF. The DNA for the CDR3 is TGTGCCAGCAGTTCGACTAGCGGACCAGGCAATGAGCAGTTCTTC.

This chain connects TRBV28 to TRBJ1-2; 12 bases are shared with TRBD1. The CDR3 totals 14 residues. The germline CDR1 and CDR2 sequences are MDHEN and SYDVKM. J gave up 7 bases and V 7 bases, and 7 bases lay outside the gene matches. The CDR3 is CASNSGTGGVGYTF. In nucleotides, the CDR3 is TGTGCCAGCAACTCCGGGACAGGGGGCGTTGGCTACACCTTC.

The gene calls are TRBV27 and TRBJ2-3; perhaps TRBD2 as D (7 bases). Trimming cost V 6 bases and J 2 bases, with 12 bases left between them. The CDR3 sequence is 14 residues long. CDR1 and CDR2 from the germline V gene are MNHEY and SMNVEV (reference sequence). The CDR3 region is CASSGGLATDTQYF. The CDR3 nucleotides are TGTGCCAGCAGCGGGGGGCTCGCCACAGATACGCAGTATTTT.

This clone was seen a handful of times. This chain's CDR3 is CASSYQSRGNEKLFF. CDR3 nucleotides: TGTGCCAGCAGTTACCAGTCCAGGGGTAATGAAAAACTGTTTTTT. The V and J genes are TRBV6-5 and TRBJ1-4; tentative D call: TRBD1 (6 bases). With 2 bases removed from V and 4 bases from J, the gap between germline ends came to 11 bases. Germline assignment: CDR1 MNHEY and CDR2 SVGAGI. The CDR3 is 15 residues long.

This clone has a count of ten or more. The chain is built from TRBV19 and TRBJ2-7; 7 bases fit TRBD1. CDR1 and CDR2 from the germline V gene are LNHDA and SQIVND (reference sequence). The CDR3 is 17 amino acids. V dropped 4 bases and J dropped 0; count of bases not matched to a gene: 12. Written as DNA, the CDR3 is TGTGCCAGTAGTACACGGACAGGTGGGTCCTCCTCCTACGAGCAGTACTTC. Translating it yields CASSTRTGGSSSYEQYF.

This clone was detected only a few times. The CDR3 is CASSFRFSGDTQYF. The CDR3 nucleotides are TGTGCCAGCAGCTTTCGGTTCTCAGGCGATACGCAGTATTTT. The chain recombines TRBV9 with TRBJ2-3; D not certain. With 4 bases removed from V and 6 bases from J, the gap between germline ends came to 15 bases. From germline, CDR1 is SGDLS and CDR2 YYNGEE. The length of the CDR3 is 14 residues.

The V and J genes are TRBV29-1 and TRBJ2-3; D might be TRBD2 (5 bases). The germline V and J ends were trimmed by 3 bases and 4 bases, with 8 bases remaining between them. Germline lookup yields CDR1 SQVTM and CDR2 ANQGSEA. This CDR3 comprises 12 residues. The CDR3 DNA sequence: TGCAGCGTTGAGAGGGTCTCAGATACGCAGTATTTT. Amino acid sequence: CSVERVSDTQYF.

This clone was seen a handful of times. CDR3: CASTPGGPQETQYF. CDR3 nucleotides: TGTGCCAGCACCCCCGGGGGACCGCAAGAGACCCAGTACTTC. This chain connects TRBV28 to TRBJ2-5, with D possibly TRBD2 on 6 matching bases. V was cut by 7 bases and J by 2 bases, with 14 bases left in between. This CDR3 spans 14 amino acids. CDR1 is MDHEN, CDR2 SYDVKM, per germline.

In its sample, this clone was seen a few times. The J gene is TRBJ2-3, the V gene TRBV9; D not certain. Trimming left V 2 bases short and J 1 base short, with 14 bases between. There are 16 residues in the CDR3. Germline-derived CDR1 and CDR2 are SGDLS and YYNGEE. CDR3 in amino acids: CASSVRNAPGTDTQYF. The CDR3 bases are TGTGCCAGCAGCGTTAGAAACGCCCCTGGCACAGATACGCAGTATTTT.

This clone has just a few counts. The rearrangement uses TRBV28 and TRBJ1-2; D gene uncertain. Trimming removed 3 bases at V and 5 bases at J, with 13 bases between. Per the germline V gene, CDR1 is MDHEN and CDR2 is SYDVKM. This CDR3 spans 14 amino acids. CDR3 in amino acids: CASSFPQDSYGYTF. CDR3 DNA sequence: TGTGCCAGCAGTTTTCCCCAGGATTCTTATGGCTACACCTTC.

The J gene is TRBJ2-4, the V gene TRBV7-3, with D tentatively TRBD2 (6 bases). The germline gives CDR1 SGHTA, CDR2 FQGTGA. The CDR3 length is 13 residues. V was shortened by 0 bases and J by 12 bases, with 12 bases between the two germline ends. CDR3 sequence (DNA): TGTGCCAGCAGCTTAACGTTGGAGGGGCATCAGTACTTC. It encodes CASSLTLEGHQYF.

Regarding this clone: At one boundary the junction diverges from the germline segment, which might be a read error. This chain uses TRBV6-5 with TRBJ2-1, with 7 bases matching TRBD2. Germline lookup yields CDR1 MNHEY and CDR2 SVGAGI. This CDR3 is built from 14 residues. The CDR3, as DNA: TGTGCCAGCAGATCGACTAGCTTGTACACTGAGCAGTTCTTC. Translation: CASRSTSLYTEQFF.

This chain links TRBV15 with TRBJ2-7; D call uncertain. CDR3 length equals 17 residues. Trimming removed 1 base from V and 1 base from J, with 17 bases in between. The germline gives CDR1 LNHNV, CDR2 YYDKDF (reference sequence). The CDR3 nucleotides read TGTGCCACCAGCAGAGCCCCGCGTCGCGGCCTATCCTACGAGCAGTACTTC. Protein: CATSRAPRRGLSYEQYF.

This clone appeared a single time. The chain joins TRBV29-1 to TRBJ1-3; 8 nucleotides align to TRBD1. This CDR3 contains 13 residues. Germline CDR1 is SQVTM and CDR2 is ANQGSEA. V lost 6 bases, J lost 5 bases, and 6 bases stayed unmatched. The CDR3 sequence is CSVLDRGRNTIYF. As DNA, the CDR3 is TGCAGCGTATTAGACAGGGGCCGAAACACCATATATTTT.

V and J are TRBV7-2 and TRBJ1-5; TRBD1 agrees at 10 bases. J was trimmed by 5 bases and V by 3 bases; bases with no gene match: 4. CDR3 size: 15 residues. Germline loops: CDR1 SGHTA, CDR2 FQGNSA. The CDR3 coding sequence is TGTGCCAGCAGCTTTGGACAGGGGGGAGATCAGCCCCAGCATTTT. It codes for CASSFGQGGDQPQHF.